A single sample is the source of the 15 T cell receptor beta chains below, sequenced in a study of control samples from healthy donors and cancer patients. TCRdb's table, derived via immunoSEQ multiplex PCR, lists solely in-frame clones and lacks some. Among some 220,000 clones listed, about 93% were seen once. The sample comprised blood. These receptors were obtained from a man aged 50 or older in good health.

V is TRBV11-2 and J is TRBJ1-1; D possibly corresponds to TRBD1 (5 bases). There are 11 residues in the CDR3. V dropped 6 bases and J dropped 8 bases, with 10 bases sitting between them. The germline V gene encodes CDR1 SGHAT and CDR2 FQNNGV. The CDR3 DNA follows: TGTGCCAGCAGACAGGACGGAGAAGCTTTCTTT. Protein product: CASRQDGEAFF.

Comment on this clone: The junction shows a germline mismatch at one end, possibly a read error. The chain links TRBV7-9 to TRBJ1-1, with 7 nucleotides matching TRBD1. This CDR3 has 12 residues. CDR1 is SEHNR and CDR2 is FQNEAQ in the germline V gene (reference sequence). CDR3 coding DNA: TGTGCCAGCAGCGCCACTCCCGGACAGGCCTATTTT. This codes for CASSATPGQAYF.

The V gene is TRBV28, the J gene TRBJ1-5; no reliable D call. V was pared by 6 bases and J by 0 bases, with 6 bases between. Germline-derived CDR1 and CDR2 are MDHEN and SYDVKM. CDR3 length: 13 residues. The CDR3 DNA is TGTGCCAGCAGCCAGTATAGCAATCAGCCCCAGCATTTT. This translates into CASSQYSNQPQHF.

The chain recombines TRBV7-9 with TRBJ2-7, with D possibly being TRBD2 (5 bases). V was cut by 9 bases and J by 1 base, with 22 bases left in between. The CDR3 extends over 16 amino acids. Germline V lookup: CDR1 SEHNR, CDR2 FQNEAQ (reference sequence). CDR3 nucleotide sequence: TGTGCCAGGGAGAGGGAACCTAAACTCATTTCCTACGAGCAGTACGTC. Protein: CAREREPKLISYEQYV.

The chain uses TRBV5-6 and TRBJ1-2, with D perhaps matching TRBD1 (6 bases). In germline, CDR1 is SGHDT, CDR2 YYEEEE. CDR3 size: 17 residues. The V gene lost 4 bases and the J gene lost 4 bases, with 23 bases spanning the gap. CDR3 loop: CASSPRRGRGILYGYTF. DNA for the CDR3: TGTGCCAGCAGCCCGCGAAGAGGCAGGGGCATCCTCTATGGCTACACCTTC.

The chain links TRBV10-2 to TRBJ2-7; TRBD1 agrees at 9 bases. This CDR3 has 15 residues. Germline trimming cut 5 bases from V and 2 bases from J; bases unmatched to any gene: 7. Germline CDR1 reads WSHSY; CDR2 reads SAAADI. CDR3 loop: CASSPGQGNTYEQYV. The CDR3 DNA reads as TGCGCCAGCAGTCCGGGACAGGGTAACACCTACGAGCAGTACGTC.

This chain connects TRBV6-5 to TRBJ1-3, with 7 bases lining up with TRBD1. The germline gives CDR1 MNHEY, CDR2 SVGAGI. The J segment lost 3 bases and the V segment lost 5 bases, leaving 7 bases of the junction unmatched. There are 15 residues in the CDR3. The DNA for the CDR3 is TGTGCCAGCAGTACTAGGACAGGTCTTGGAAACACCATATATTTT. Translation: CASSTRTGLGNTIYF.

J is TRBJ2-5 and V is TRBV11-2, with D possibly matching TRBD2 (5 bases). V lost 6 bases to trimming and J lost 0 bases, with 20 bases between them. The germline gives CDR1 SGHAT, CDR2 FQNNGV. The CDR3 runs 17 residues. The CDR3 DNA reads TGTGCCAGCAGGAACTTGAGGGAGACGACATACCAAGAGACCCAGTACTTC. Translated: CASRNLRETTYQETQYF.

The chain carries TRBV12-3 or TRBV12-4 and TRBJ1-2; a weak D match, TRBD1 (6 bases). With 5 bases removed from V and 4 bases from J, the gap between germline ends came to 11 bases. The CDR3 is made up of 13 amino acids. The CDR3: CASSTGLAYGYTF. CDR3 DNA: TGTGCCAGCAGTACAGGGCTCGCCTATGGCTACACCTTC.

The V and J genes are TRBV7-9 and TRBJ1-6; D possibly corresponds to TRBD1 (5 bases). Germline V CDR1 and CDR2: SEHNR, FQNEAQ (reference sequence). V lost 1 base to trimming and J lost 0 bases, with 13 bases between them. This CDR3 is 18 amino acids long. CDR3 sequence: CASSLGQGPISYNSPLHF. In DNA form, the CDR3 reads TGTGCCAGCAGCTTAGGGCAGGGCCCTATCTCCTATAATTCACCCCTCCACTTT.

The J gene is TRBJ2-1, the V gene TRBV5-1; TRBD1 aligns across 7 bases. The CDR3 consists of 15 residues. Germline CDR1 is SGHRS and CDR2 is YFSETQ. With 2 bases clipped from V and 3 bases from J, the junction kept 5 bases outside the gene matches. The CDR3 DNA follows: TGCGCCAGCAGCTTAACAGGGGACGACTACAATGAGCAGTTCTTC. Translation: CASSLTGDDYNEQFF.

The rearrangement joins TRBV10-1 to TRBJ2-5; maybe TRBD1 (6 bases). The CDR3 runs 15 residues. Trimming took 8 bases from V and 4 from J, leaving 20 bases between them. Germline V lookup: CDR1 WNHNN, CDR2 SYGVQD (reference sequence). CDR3 loop: CASSKRGGERETQYF. The CDR3 DNA sequence: TGCGCCAGCTCTAAAAGAGGGGGAGAAAGAGAGACCCAGTACTTC.

This sequence joins TRBV21-1 and TRBJ2-7; TRBD1, the table's D call, was not compared with the DNA. TRBV21-1 is termed a pseudogene. This CDR3 is built from 14 residues. CDR3 sequence (DNA): TGTGCCAGCAGCCCCTTCGGACACCTCTACGAGCAGTACGTC. As protein: CASSPFGHLYEQYV.

The chain carries TRBV7-2 and TRBJ1-1; the D gene is possibly TRBD1 (6 bases). CDR1 and CDR2 (germline): SGHTA, FQGNSA. V lost 5 bases, J lost 2 bases, and 12 bases lay in between. The CDR3 loop spans 14 amino acids. In DNA form, the CDR3 reads TGTGCCAGCAGCACGGGGGGCACCAACACTGAAGCTTTCTTT. It codes for CASSTGGTNTEAFF. Based on the CDR3 plus reference TRBV7-2 and TRBJ1-1, the full variable domain is GAGVSQSPSNKVTEKGKDVELRCDPISGHTALYWYRQSLGQGLEFLIYFQGNSAPDKSGLPSDRFSAERTGGSVSTLTIQRTQQEDSAVYLCASSTGGTNTEAFFGQGTRLTVV.

The gene calls are TRBV7-9 and TRBJ1-1, with D possibly matching TRBD1 (5 bases). Germline V gene lookup returns CDR1 SEHNR and CDR2 FQNEAQ (reference sequence). Trimming cost V 2 bases and J 7 bases, with 8 bases left between them. This CDR3 comprises 12 residues. CDR3 in DNA: TGTGCCAGCAGCTTAAGGGACCTTGAAGCTTTCTTT. This gives the protein CASSLRDLEAFF.